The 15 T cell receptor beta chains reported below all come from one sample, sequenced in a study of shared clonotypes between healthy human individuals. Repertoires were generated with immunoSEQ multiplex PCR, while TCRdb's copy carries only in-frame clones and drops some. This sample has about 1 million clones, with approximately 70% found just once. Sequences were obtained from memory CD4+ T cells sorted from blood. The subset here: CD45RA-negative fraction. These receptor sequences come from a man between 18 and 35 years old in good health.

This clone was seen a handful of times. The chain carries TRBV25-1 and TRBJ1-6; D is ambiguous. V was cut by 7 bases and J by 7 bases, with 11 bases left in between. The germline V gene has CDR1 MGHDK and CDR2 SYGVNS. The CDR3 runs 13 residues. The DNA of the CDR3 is TGTGCCAGCACAGATACCCCGAATTCACCCCTCCACTTT. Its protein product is CASTDTPNSPLHF.

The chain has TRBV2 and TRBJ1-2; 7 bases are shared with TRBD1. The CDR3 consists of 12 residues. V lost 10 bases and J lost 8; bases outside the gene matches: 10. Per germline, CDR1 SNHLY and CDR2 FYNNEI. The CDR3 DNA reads TGTGCCAACCGAACAGGGGAATCGGGCTACACCTTC. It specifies CANRTGESGYTF.

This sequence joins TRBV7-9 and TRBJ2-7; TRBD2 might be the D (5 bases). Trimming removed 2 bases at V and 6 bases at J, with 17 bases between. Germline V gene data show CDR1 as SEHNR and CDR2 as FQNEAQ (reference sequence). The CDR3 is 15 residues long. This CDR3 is CASSLLGGMDSEQYF. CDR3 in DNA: TGTGCCAGCAGCTTATTGGGTGGGATGGACTCCGAGCAGTACTTC.

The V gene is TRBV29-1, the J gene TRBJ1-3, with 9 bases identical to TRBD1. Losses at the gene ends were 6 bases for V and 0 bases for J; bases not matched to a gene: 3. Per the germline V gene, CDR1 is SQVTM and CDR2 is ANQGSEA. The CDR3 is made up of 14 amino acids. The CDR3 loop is CSVGGQGSGNTIYF. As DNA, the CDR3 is TGCAGCGTGGGGGGACAGGGCTCTGGAAACACCATATATTTT.

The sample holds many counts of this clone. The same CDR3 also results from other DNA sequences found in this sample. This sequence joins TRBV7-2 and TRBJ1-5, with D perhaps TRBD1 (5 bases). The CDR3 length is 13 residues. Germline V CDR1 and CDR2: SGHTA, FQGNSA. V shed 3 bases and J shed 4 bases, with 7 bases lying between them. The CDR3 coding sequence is TGTGCCAGCAGCTTTGGGGGAAATCAGCCCCAGCATTTT. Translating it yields CASSFGGNQPQHF.

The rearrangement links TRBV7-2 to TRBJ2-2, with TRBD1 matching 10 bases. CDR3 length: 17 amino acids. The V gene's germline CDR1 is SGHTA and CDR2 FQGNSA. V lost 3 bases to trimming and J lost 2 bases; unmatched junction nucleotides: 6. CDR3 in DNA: TGTGCCAGCAGCTTTACCGGGACAGGGGTTAACACCGGGGAGCTGTTTTTT. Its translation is CASSFTGTGVNTGELFF.

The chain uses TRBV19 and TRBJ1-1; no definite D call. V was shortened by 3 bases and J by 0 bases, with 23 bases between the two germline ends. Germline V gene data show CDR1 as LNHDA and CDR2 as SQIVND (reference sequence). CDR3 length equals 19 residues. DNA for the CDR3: TGTGCCAGTAGTATTGGGGTTTTCTTGGACCGCTTCATGAACACTGAAGCTTTCTTT. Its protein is CASSIGVFLDRFMNTEAFF.

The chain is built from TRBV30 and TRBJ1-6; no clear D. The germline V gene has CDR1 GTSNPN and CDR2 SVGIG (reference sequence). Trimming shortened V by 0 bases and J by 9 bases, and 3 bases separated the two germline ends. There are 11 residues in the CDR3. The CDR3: CAWSVLSPLHF. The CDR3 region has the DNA TGTGCCTGGAGTGTACTTTCACCCCTCCACTTT.

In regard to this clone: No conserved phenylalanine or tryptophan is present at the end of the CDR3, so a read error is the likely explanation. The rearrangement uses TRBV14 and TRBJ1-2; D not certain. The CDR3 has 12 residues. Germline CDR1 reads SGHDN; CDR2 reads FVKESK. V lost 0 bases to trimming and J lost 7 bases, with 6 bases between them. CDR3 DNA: TGTGCCAGCAGCCAAGATCTGGGTGGCTACACCTCC. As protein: CASSQDLGGYTS.

CDR3 DNA sequence: TGTGCCAGCAGTTACCGAGGGACGGATATGAACTACGAGCAGTACTTC. Translated, it gives CASSYRGTDMNYEQYF. This chain uses TRBV6-5 with TRBJ2-7, with D perhaps matching TRBD1 or TRBD2 (5 bases each). The length of the CDR3 is 16 residues. V was cut by 2 bases and J by 3 bases, with 17 bases left in between. Germline V gene lookup returns CDR1 MNHEY and CDR2 SVGAGI.

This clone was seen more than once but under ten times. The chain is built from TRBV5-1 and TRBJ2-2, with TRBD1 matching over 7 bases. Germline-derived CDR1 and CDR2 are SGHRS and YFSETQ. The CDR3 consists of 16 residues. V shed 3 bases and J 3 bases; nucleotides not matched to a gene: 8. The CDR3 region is CASSSGQAGYTGELFF. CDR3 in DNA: TGCGCCAGCAGCTCCGGACAGGCGGGCTACACCGGGGAGCTGTTTTTT.

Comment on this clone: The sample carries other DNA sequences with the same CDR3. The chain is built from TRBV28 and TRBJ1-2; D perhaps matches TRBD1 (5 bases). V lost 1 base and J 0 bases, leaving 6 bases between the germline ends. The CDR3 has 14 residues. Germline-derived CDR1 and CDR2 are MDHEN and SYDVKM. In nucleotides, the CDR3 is TGTGCCAGCAGTTTATCGACAGCTAACTATGGCTACACCTTC. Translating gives CASSLSTANYGYTF.

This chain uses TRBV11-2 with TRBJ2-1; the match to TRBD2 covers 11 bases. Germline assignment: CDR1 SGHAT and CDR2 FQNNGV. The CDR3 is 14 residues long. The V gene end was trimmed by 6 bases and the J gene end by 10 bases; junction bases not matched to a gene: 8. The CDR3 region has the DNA TGTGCCAGCAGTCGACTAGCGGGACGGGTCGAGCAGTTCTTC. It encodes CASSRLAGRVEQFF.

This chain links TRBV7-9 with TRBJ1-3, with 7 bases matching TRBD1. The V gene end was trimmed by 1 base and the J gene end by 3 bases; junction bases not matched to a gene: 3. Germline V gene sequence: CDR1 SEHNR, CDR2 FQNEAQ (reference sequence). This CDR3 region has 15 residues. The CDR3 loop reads CASSLGQGGGNTIYF. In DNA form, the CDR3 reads TGTGCCAGCAGCTTAGGACAGGGAGGTGGAAACACCATATATTTT.

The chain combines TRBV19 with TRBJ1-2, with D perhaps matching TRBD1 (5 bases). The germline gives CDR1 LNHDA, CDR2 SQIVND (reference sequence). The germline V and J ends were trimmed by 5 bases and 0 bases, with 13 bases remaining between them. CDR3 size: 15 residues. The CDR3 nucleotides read TGTGCCAGTAGTGATGGGGGAGCACCTAACTATGGCTACACCTTC. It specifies CASSDGGAPNYGYTF.